This T cell receptor (beta chain) was observed in a study of OX40 agonist ivuxolimab in advanced cancers. Study-wide background: In this cohort, patients received ivuxolimab, an agonistic anti-OX40 (CD134) antibody. In three patients, partial responses were observed, one with hepatocellular carcinoma and two with cutaneous melanoma.

Generated by immunoSEQ multiplex PCR, the TCRdb table keeps only in-frame clones and is missing some. Counted here are more than 60,000 clones, almost 95% occurring once; the ten biggest clones make up approximately 18%. The CDR3 runs to 16 residues. Germline lookup yields CDR1 PRHDT and CDR2 FYEKMQ (reference sequence). V dropped 5 bases and J dropped 6; count of bases not matched to a gene: 11. The source is an adult with an advanced solid tumor such as melanoma, head and neck, liver or kidney cancer. This chain joins TRBV13 and TRBJ2-1; 9 positions agree with TRBD2. This specimen consisted of CD4+ or CD8+ T cells sorted from blood, obtained in a trial of the OX40 agonist ivuxolimab. The DNA of the CDR3 is TGTGCCAGCAGCACGACCCAGGCTAGCGGGGCCAATGAGCAGTTCTTC. Translating gives CASSTTQASGANEQFF.